This T cell receptor beta chain is drawn from a study of PD-1 blockade in classical Hodgkin lymphoma. Looking at the study overall: Patients were dosed intravenously with nivolumab at 3 mg/kg every 2 weeks. Regarding the study as a whole: Reported baseline diversity: healthy donors highest, relapsed/refractory patients lowest. Those achieving complete response showed baseline diversity like newly diagnosed patients.

This clone was counted between two and nine times. Its antigen is unknown. Specified time point: cycle 4 day 1 (C4D1), after 6 weeks of nivolumab. Exposure to brentuximab vedotin varied, and each patient had relapsed following autologous stem cell transplantation. Using immunoSEQ multiplex PCR, the repertoire was profiled, and TCRdb retains in-frame clones only, with some absent. Of 80,000 to 100,000 clones in the sample, 85% to 95% are singletons; the top ten hold approximately 2%. Sample: peripheral blood mononuclear cells (PBMCs), taken before the fourth cycle of nivolumab. This receptor was identified in a human donor with classical Hodgkin lymphoma.

The CDR3 loop reads CASRDNTDEKLFF. CDR3 bases: TGTGCCAGTAGGGACAACACCGATGAAAAACTGTTTTTT. V is TRBV7-9 and J is TRBJ1-4; possibly TRBD1 for D (6 bases). The V and J ends lost 9 bases and 6 bases respectively, with 14 bases between them. Germline lookup yields CDR1 SEHNR and CDR2 FQNEAQ (reference sequence). The CDR3 extends over 13 amino acids.